This TCR beta chain is from a study of T cells in Graves' hyperthyroidism and ophthalmopathy. Findings and caveats of the study: Researchers found most expanded thyroid clonotypes above 0.001 in blood as well.

Orbital computed tomography and thyroid ultrasound, together with serum TRAb and thyroxine and clinical symptoms, were used for diagnoses. PBMCs were sourced from more than 7.5 ml fresh peripheral blood. V lost 5 bases and J 10 bases, leaving 15 bases between the germline ends. CDR1 SGHTA and CDR2 FQGTGA come from the germline V gene. The CDR3 totals 13 residues. This clonotype was counted between two and nine times. The antigen is not known. RNA transcripts yielded amplified TCR beta CDR3 regions. The study used the HTBI primer set for a first-round RT-PCR of the TCR CDR3. Via MiXCR, TCRdb re-called the multiplex PCR reads, giving one row per CDR3 protein. The sample shows around 370,000 distinct CDR3 sequences, about a fifth of them seen only once.

This TCR was recovered from a man in his late teens or twenties with Graves' ophthalmopathy. The V call is TRBV7-3, the J call TRBJ2-1; the D gene is possibly TRBD2 (6 bases). The sample consisted of blood. The CDR3: CASSPFGGPEQFF. In DNA, the CDR3 is TGTGCCAGCAGCCCTTTCGGAGGGCCGGAGCAGTTCTTC.